This TCR beta chain was captured in a study of T cells after yellow fever vaccination. As concerns this clonotype: As yet, its antigen is unknown.

Looked up from germline, CDR1 is SNHLY and CDR2 is FYNNEI. This CDR3 comprises 18 residues. From the 5' RACE reads, TCRdb called clonotypes with MiXCR, one entry per CDR3 protein. The sample has around 180,000 distinct CDR3 sequences, approximately 6.2% seen once. Study-level points and caveats: Most primary-vaccination clones reappeared after the booster (approximately 95% CD4, 75% to 90% CD8).

Sequenced here: CD4+ T cells sorted from PBMCs, sampled on the day of the first yellow fever vaccination. The source is a man between 18 and 35 years old who received the YFV17D yellow fever vaccine. The V and J genes are TRBV2 and TRBJ2-3; 12 nucleotides align to TRBD2. The CDR3 loop reads CTCSPPLRLAGALGTQYF. The CDR3 DNA follows: TGTACCTGCAGTCCCCCACTTCGACTAGCGGGGGCCCTCGGGACGCAGTATTTT.